One sample yielded the 22 T cell receptor beta chains listed below, sequenced in a study of blood T cell repertoires in COVID-19. Clones were sequenced by immunoSEQ multiplex PCR, and TCRdb holds only the in-frame ones, with some missing. Of more than 150,000 clones in the sample, approximately 80% are singletons; the top ten hold less than 3.5%. Sequenced material: peripheral blood. The receptors derive from a woman in her sixties with acute or convalescent COVID-19.

The gene calls are TRBV7-6 and TRBJ2-7; no firm D call. The V gene lost 2 bases and the J gene lost 6 bases, with 8 bases spanning the gap. Germline CDR1 reads SGHVS; CDR2 reads FNYEAQ. The CDR3 runs to 12 residues. The CDR3 protein is CASSLQDSEQYF. Here the CDR3 DNA reads TGTGCCAGCAGCTTACAGGATAGCGAGCAGTACTTC.

V and J are TRBV6-2 or TRBV6-3 and TRBJ1-6, with D perhaps matching TRBD1 (6 bases). The CDR3 runs to 14 residues. Germline V lookup: CDR1 MNHEY, CDR2 SVGEGT. V lost 6 bases to trimming and J lost 6 bases, with 12 bases between them. The DNA for the CDR3 is TGTGCCAGCAGGTACGGACAGACTAATTCACCCCTCCACTTT. Protein sequence: CASRYGQTNSPLHF.

The CDR3 coding sequence is TGTGCCAGCAGCTTGGGAGGGACTAATGAAAAACTGTTTTTT. Its translation: CASSLGGTNEKLFF. The chain links TRBV7-3 to TRBJ1-4; D call uncertain. This CDR3 is 14 amino acids long. Germline lookup yields CDR1 SGHTA and CDR2 FQGTGA. Trimming cost V 3 bases and J 2 bases, with 7 bases left between them.

This clone was counted between two and nine times. The V gene is TRBV30, the J gene TRBJ1-3; D not resolved. Germline loops: CDR1 GTSNPN, CDR2 SVGIG (reference sequence). V lost 7 bases and J 8 bases, leaving 15 bases between the germline ends. CDR3 length equals 12 residues. The CDR3 nucleotides are TGTGCCTCCTCGGAGGCTGGGCACACCATATATTTT. Protein sequence: CASSEAGHTIYF.

The chain carries TRBV4-2 and TRBJ2-1; D call uncertain. The CDR3 is 15 residues long. Germline V CDR1 and CDR2: LGHNA, YNFKEQ. Trimming pared 0 bases from V and 4 bases from J, leaving 10 bases between. The CDR3 region is CASSQDPLGYNEQFF. The CDR3 coding sequence is TGTGCCAGCAGCCAAGATCCCCTAGGTTACAATGAGCAGTTCTTC.

This clone was seen just once. Different DNA sequences within this sample yield the same CDR3. The V and J genes are TRBV5-6 and TRBJ1-1, with D tentatively TRBD1 (6 bases). This CDR3 spans 13 amino acids. CDR1 SGHDT and CDR2 YYEEEE come from the germline V gene. The germline V and J ends were trimmed by 4 bases and 1 base, with 8 bases remaining between them. This CDR3 reads CASSRTANTEAFF. CDR3 coding DNA: TGTGCCAGCAGCAGGACAGCGAACACTGAAGCTTTCTTT.

Only a few counts were recorded for this clone. The DNA for the CDR3 is TGTGCCAGCAGCTTGGCATCCTACAATGAGCAGTTCTTC. Amino acid sequence: CASSLASYNEQFF. The chain couples TRBV5-5 to TRBJ2-1, with D unresolved. CDR3 length equals 13 residues. V lost 0 bases and J lost 1, with 2 bases in between. Germline CDR1 is SGHKS and CDR2 is YYEKEE (reference sequence).

The chain combines TRBV9 with TRBJ2-1; D unclear. Trimming took 4 bases from V and 9 from J, leaving 8 bases between them. CDR1 and CDR2 from the germline V gene are SGDLS and YYNGEE. CDR3 length: 11 residues. This CDR3 reads CASSPGVEQFF. CDR3 DNA sequence: TGTGCCAGCAGCCCCGGAGTTGAGCAGTTCTTC.

The V call is TRBV5-5, the J call TRBJ2-7, with 9 bases fitting TRBD1. The CDR3 runs to 16 residues. The ends lost 1 base at V and 2 bases at J; junction bases unmatched: 7. Looked up from germline, CDR1 is SGHKS and CDR2 is YYEKEE (reference sequence). Here the CDR3 DNA reads TGTGCCAGCAGCTTGCAAGGGACAGGGACCCCCTACGAGCAGTACTTC. It yields the protein CASSLQGTGTPYEQYF.

The V call is TRBV19, the J call TRBJ1-1, with D maybe TRBD1 (5 bases). The ends were cut back, 5 bases at V and 2 bases at J, with 9 bases in the middle. This CDR3 region has 13 residues. Germline assignment: CDR1 LNHDA and CDR2 SQIVND (reference sequence). CDR3 coding DNA: TGTGCCAGTAGTCGGGGGAGAAACACTGAAGCTTTCTTT. As protein: CASSRGRNTEAFF.

V gene TRBV5-4 combines with J gene TRBJ2-3; 7 bases agree with TRBD2. CDR3 length: 14 residues. CDR1 and CDR2 (germline): SGHNT, YYREEE (reference sequence). Germline trimming cut 7 bases from V and 2 bases from J; bases unmatched to any gene: 7. The CDR3 DNA is TGTGCCAGCCGGAGCGGGGAGTTCACAGATACGCAGTATTTT. This codes for CASRSGEFTDTQYF.

The chain employs TRBV2 and TRBJ2-2, with a weak D call TRBD2 (5 bases). The CDR3 has 13 amino acids. Deletions cut 3 bases from V and 7 bases from J, with 9 bases between. CDR1 and CDR2 (germline): SNHLY, FYNNEI. CDR3 sequence (DNA): TGTGCCAGCAGTGAGGTGGAGGTCGGGGAGCTGTTTTTT. It is translated as CASSEVEVGELFF.

This chain joins TRBV5-6 and TRBJ1-2; no definite D call. Deletions cut 0 bases from V and 4 bases from J, with 10 bases between. The CDR3 spans 14 residues. Per the germline V gene, CDR1 is SGHDT and CDR2 is YYEEEE. The CDR3 here is CASSLGDILYGYTF. The CDR3 nucleotides read TGTGCCAGCAGCTTGGGAGACATCCTCTATGGCTACACCTTC.

This clone was detected only a few times. The CDR3 here is CAISGDSSVFGYTF. Written as DNA, the CDR3 is TGTGCCATCAGTGGTGACAGCTCCGTGTTTGGCTACACCTTC. The chain is built from TRBV10-3 and TRBJ1-2; TRBD1 is a possible D gene (5 bases). CDR3 size: 14 residues. V gave up 4 bases and J gave up 7 bases, with 16 bases separating them. Germline assignment: CDR1 ENHRY and CDR2 SYGVKD.

This clone was seen a handful of times. This chain connects TRBV18 to TRBJ2-7; 8 bases align to TRBD1. Trimming removed 2 bases from V and 3 bases from J; junction bases left unmatched: 6. The CDR3 spans 15 residues. The germline CDR1 and CDR2 sequences are KGHSH and LQKENI. The CDR3 protein is CASSPGQGFGYEQYF. The DNA of the CDR3 is TGTGCCAGCTCACCAGGACAGGGTTTTGGCTACGAGCAGTACTTC.

The rearrangement joins TRBV4-1 to TRBJ1-6; TRBD1 might be the D (5 bases). Germline CDR1 MGHRA, CDR2 YSYEKL. V was shortened by 2 bases and J by 7 bases, with 18 bases between the two germline ends. The CDR3 has 17 residues. The CDR3 sequence: CASSQRGGLRGNSPLHF. In nucleotides, the CDR3 is TGCGCCAGCAGCCAACGTGGGGGACTGCGGGGGAATTCACCCCTCCACTTT.

The rearrangement joins TRBV5-4 to TRBJ2-3; weak D call: TRBD1 (5 bases). V dropped 1 base and J dropped 6 bases, with 18 bases sitting between them. This CDR3 is built from 16 residues. Per germline, CDR1 SGHNT and CDR2 YYREEE (reference sequence). The CDR3 sequence: CASSLLKGPGADTQYF. The CDR3, as DNA: TGTGCCAGCAGCTTGCTTAAGGGGCCCGGAGCGGATACGCAGTATTTT.

This sequence joins TRBV5-4 and TRBJ1-6; no reliable D call. There are 15 residues in the CDR3. Germline V gives CDR1 SGHNT, CDR2 YYREEE (reference sequence). The germline V and J ends were trimmed by 2 bases and 7 bases, with 13 bases remaining between them. CDR3 DNA sequence: TGTGCCAGCAGCTTCTTTGCGGGTGGGAATTCACCCCTCCACTTT. This translates into CASSFFAGGNSPLHF. The whole variable domain, filled in from reference TRBV5-4 and TRBJ1-6, reads ETGVTQSPTHLIKTRGQQVTLRCSSQSGHNTVSWYQQALGQGPQFIFQYYREEENGRGNFPPRFSGLQFPNYSSELNVNALELDDSALYLCASSFFAGGNSPLHFGNGTRLTVT.

The chain links TRBV30 to TRBJ2-7; tentatively, D is TRBD1 (5 bases). CDR3 size: 13 residues. Between the trimmed V and J ends, which lost 1 base and 0 bases, there was a span of 7 bases. Germline V CDR1 and CDR2: GTSNPN, SVGIG (reference sequence). The CDR3 here is CAWSAGFSYEQYF. The DNA of the CDR3 is TGTGCCTGGAGTGCAGGGTTCTCCTACGAGCAGTACTTC.

The V gene is TRBV2, the J gene TRBJ2-3; 13 bases map to TRBD2. J lost 3 bases, V lost 4 bases, and 4 bases had no gene match. The CDR3 runs 16 residues. Per the germline V gene, CDR1 is SNHLY and CDR2 is FYNNEI. The CDR3 protein is CASSGPTSGGTDTQYF. In DNA form, the CDR3 reads TGTGCCAGCAGTGGCCCGACTAGCGGGGGGACAGATACGCAGTATTTT.

The chain links TRBV27 to TRBJ2-1, with 9 bases aligning to TRBD1. From germline, CDR1 is MNHEY and CDR2 SMNVEV (reference sequence). CDR3 length: 16 residues. V gave up 5 bases and J gave up 3 bases; unmatched junction bases: 8. CDR3 sequence: CASSLFRDRVYNEQFF. DNA for the CDR3: TGTGCCAGCAGTCTCTTTAGGGACAGGGTCTACAATGAGCAGTTCTTC.

This clone was picked up a small number of times. V and J are TRBV5-1 and TRBJ1-2; no clear D. CDR3 size: 16 residues. V was cut by 0 bases and J by 2 bases, with 14 bases left in between. The V gene's germline CDR1 is SGHRS and CDR2 YFSETQ. The CDR3 loop is CASSLAGGGINYGYTF. The CDR3 bases are TGCGCCAGCAGCTTGGCTGGTGGCGGGATCAACTATGGCTACACCTTC.